This TCR beta chain was recovered during a study of blood T cell repertoires in COVID-19. About the research overall: In each case, the material was cDNA or gDNA derived from T cells, B-cell-depleted T cells, or PBMCs.

Original processing notes: For nucleated cells, counts were estimated from reference gene primer amplification. Clones were read by immunoSEQ multiplex PCR, and TCRdb kept only the in-frame ones, dropping some. For V, J and clone size, that table is used; D and trimming come from the DNA. The sample lists fewer than 250,000 clones, approximately 83% seen once, with 3.5% to 4% in the top ten. Germline CDR1 reads MNHNY; CDR2 reads SVGAGI (reference sequence). This CDR3 has 16 residues. The trim removed 4 bases at V and 5 bases at J, leaving 10 bases unmatched. Donors were grouped by their self-reported clinical history. Someone with COVID-19 had been met by exposed participants within 2 weeks before study entry.

Sequencing was performed on PBMCs or T cells enriched from blood (not recorded which). V and J are TRBV6-6 and TRBJ1-3, with 8 nucleotides matching TRBD1. The TCR originated in a middle-aged woman who had been exposed to COVID-19. The DNA of the CDR3 is TGTGCCAGCAGTTCACAAACCGGACAGGGAAGAAACACCATATATTTT. Amino acids: CASSSQTGQGRNTIYF.